This is a list of T cell receptor beta chains from one sample in a study of cytomegalovirus exposure and HLA in healthy donors. TCRdb keeps only in-frame clones here, not all; method: immunoSEQ multiplex PCR. This table has more than 95,000 clones, approximately 81% appearing once. Sequencing used PBMCs. The source of these receptors is a man aged 25-45 years in good health and CMV-seronegative. Each CDR3 is given with its conserved first and last residue. The D gene is left open where the match is weak. The size of a clone is reported for some rows only, either as once, few or many, or as a class for expanded clones.

V gene,clone size,J gene,D gene,CDR3 protein,CDR3 DNA
TRBV5-8,-,TRBJ1-2,TRBD1,CASSLATGTRRSYTF,TGTGCCAGCAGCCTAGCGACAGGGACGAGGAGGAGTTACACCTTC
TRBV5-1,-,TRBJ2-7,TRBD1,CASSLWAGGEEQYF,TGCGCCAGCAGCCTCTGGGCAGGGGGTGAAGAGCAGTACTTC
TRBV2,once,TRBJ1-5,-,CASSRGGQPQHF,TGTGCCAGCAGTAGGGGAGGCCAGCCCCAGCATTTT
TRBV10-1,-,TRBJ2-1,TRBD2,CASSESGGSLEQFF,TGCGCCAGCAGTGAGTCGGGCGGGAGTCTTGAGCAGTTCTTC
TRBV5-4,-,TRBJ2-3,-,CASSMARGKTDTQYF,TGTGCCAGCAGCATGGCGAGGGGGAAGACAGATACGCAGTATTTT
TRBV7-9,-,TRBJ2-7,-,CASSYTEDPYEQYF,TGTGCCAGCAGCTATACGGAGGACCCCTACGAGCAGTACTTC
TRBV7-7,-,TRBJ1-5,TRBD1,CASSEGQGTQPQHF,TGTGCTAGCAGCGAGGGACAGGGCACACAGCCCCAGCATTTT
TRBV25-1,-,TRBJ1-1,-,CASSEGSRVTEAFF,TGTGCCAGCAGTGAAGGATCCAGGGTCACTGAAGCTTTCTTT
TRBV10-3,-,TRBJ2-5,TRBD2,CAISEETSGGAETQYF,TGTGCCATCAGTGAGGAGACTAGCGGGGGGGCGGAGACCCAGTACTTC
TRBV6-4,-,TRBJ2-3,TRBD1,CASRQGSTDTQYF,TGTGCCAGCAGACAGGGGAGCACAGATACGCAGTATTTT
TRBV19,-,TRBJ1-5,-,CASSLQTLAINQPQHF,TGTGCCAGTAGTTTACAGACCTTGGCTATTAATCAGCCCCAGCATTTT
TRBV7-2,-,TRBJ1-1,TRBD1,CASSLTGTANTEAFF,TGTGCCAGCAGCTTAACGGGGACAGCGAACACTGAAGCTTTCTTT
TRBV5-6,few,TRBJ2-2,TRBD1,CASSAGTETGELFF,TGTGCCAGCAGCGCCGGGACAGAGACCGGGGAGCTGTTTTTT
TRBV6-5,-,TRBJ2-7,-,CASSYGPRDTSYEQYF,TGTGCCAGCAGTTACGGCCCTCGGGACACTTCCTACGAGCAGTACTTC
TRBV30,-,TRBJ2-1,TRBD2,CAWSVDREGQFF,TGTGCCTGGAGTGTGGATCGGGAGGGGCAGTTCTTC
TRBV10-2,-,TRBJ2-7,-,CASTGVGDEQYF,TGCGCCAGCACGGGGGTAGGCGACGAGCAGTACTTC
TRBV7-9,-,TRBJ2-7,-,CAISRSYEQYF,TGTGCCATCTCTCGTTCCTACGAGCAGTACTTC
TRBV19,-,TRBJ2-5,-,CASSITGVFQSQETQYF,TGTGCCAGTAGTATCACGGGAGTTTTCCAAAGCCAAGAGACCCAGTACTTC
TRBV5-1,-,TRBJ1-5,-,CASSLDPSSNQPQHF,TGCGCCAGCAGCTTGGACCCGAGTAGCAATCAGCCCCAGCATTTT
TRBV9,-,TRBJ2-7,-,CASSVAGDGEQYF,TGTGCCAGCAGCGTAGCAGGGGATGGCGAGCAGTACTTC
TRBV7-9,-,TRBJ1-5,TRBD1,CASNNQRPGTGAPQPQHF,TGTGCCAGCAACAACCAACGCCCCGGGACAGGGGCGCCTCAGCCCCAGCATTTT
TRBV4-1,few,TRBJ1-1,-,CASSQDPQGLEAFF,TGCGCCAGCAGCCAAGATCCCCAGGGCCTTGAAGCTTTCTTT
TRBV27,-,TRBJ2-3,-,CASSPPGTDTQYF,TGTGCCAGCAGCCCACCAGGCACAGATACGCAGTATTTT
TRBV6-5,-,TRBJ1-3,-,CASSPGWSGNTIYF,TGTGCCAGCAGTCCGGGTTGGTCTGGAAACACCATATATTTT
TRBV19,-,TRBJ1-2,-,CASSDRTSNYGYTF,TGTGCCAGTAGTGACAGAACTTCTAACTATGGCTACACCTTC
TRBV6-6,once,TRBJ1-1,-,CASSYSSDNSEAFF,TGTGCCAGCAGTTACTCGTCCGACAATTCTGAAGCTTTCTTT
TRBV30,-,TRBJ1-1,TRBD1,CACDQTGLNTEAFF,TGTGCCTGCGACCAGACAGGGCTGAACACTGAAGCTTTCTTT
TRBV28,-,TRBJ2-5,TRBD2,CASIETSGSREQYF,TGTGCCAGCATCGAAACTAGCGGGAGCCGAGAGCAGTACTTC
TRBV6-1,-,TRBJ2-1,-,CASTRAGDLYNEQFF,TGTGCCAGCACCAGGGCTGGGGATCTCTACAATGAGCAGTTCTTC
TRBV13,-,TRBJ1-1,TRBD1,CASSRDRGATEAFF,TGTGCCAGCAGCCGGGACAGGGGGGCCACTGAAGCTTTCTTT